This T cell receptor (beta chain) was identified during a study of cytomegalovirus exposure and HLA in healthy donors. Findings and caveats of the study: Reported performance of the classifier showed diagnosis of cytomegalovirus status with high specificity and sensitivity. Apart from CMV serostatus, no immune exposure information was available. In a later analysis, HLA-C alleles had the fewest associated TCRs, DRB1 alleles the most.

To note about this clone: The antigen remains unidentified.

Samples came from healthy bone marrow donors. The length of the CDR3 is 13 residues. Trimming removed 4 bases from V and 3 bases from J, with 7 bases in between. From germline, CDR1 is SQVTM and CDR2 ANQGSEA. PCR amplification relied on 60 Vbeta primers (plus 13 Jbeta primers). Profiling relied on immunoSEQ multiplex PCR, and the TCRdb table lists in-frame clones only, not all of them. In the table there are roughly 100,000 clones, about 80% of which are singletons. This TCR came from a woman in her thirties or forties in good health and CMV-seronegative. The chain combines TRBV29-1 with TRBJ2-6, with D perhaps TRBD2 (5 bases). The sample comprised PBMCs. CDR3 DNA: TGCAGCGTTGTAGGGAGTGGGGCCAACGTCCTGACTTTC. Translated, it gives CSVVGSGANVLTF.